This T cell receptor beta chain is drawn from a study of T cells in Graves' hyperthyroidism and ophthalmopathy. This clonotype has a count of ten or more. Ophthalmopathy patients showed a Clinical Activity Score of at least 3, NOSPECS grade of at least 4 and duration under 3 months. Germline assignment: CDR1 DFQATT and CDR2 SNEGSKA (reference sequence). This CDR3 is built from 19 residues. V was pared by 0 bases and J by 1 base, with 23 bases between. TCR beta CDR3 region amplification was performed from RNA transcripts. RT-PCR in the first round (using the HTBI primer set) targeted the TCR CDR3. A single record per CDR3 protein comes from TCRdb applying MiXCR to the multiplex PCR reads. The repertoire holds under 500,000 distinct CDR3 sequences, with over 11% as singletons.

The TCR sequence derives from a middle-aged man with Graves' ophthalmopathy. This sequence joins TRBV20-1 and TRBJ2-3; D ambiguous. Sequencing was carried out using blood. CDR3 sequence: CSARDRYILGPQGTDTQYF. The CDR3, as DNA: TGCAGTGCTAGAGATCGGTATATTCTGGGTCCCCAGGGCACAGATACGCAGTATTTT.